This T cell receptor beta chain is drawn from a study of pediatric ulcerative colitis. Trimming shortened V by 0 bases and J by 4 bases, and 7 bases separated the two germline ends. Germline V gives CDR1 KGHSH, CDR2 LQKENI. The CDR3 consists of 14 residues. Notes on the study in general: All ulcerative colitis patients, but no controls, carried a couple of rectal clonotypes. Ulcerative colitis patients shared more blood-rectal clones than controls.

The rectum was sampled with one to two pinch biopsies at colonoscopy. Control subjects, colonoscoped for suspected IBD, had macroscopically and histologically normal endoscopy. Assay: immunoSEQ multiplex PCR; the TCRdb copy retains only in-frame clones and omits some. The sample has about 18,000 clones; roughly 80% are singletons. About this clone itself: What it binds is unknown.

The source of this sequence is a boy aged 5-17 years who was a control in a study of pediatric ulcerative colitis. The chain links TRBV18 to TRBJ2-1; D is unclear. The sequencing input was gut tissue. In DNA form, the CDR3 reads TGTGCCAGCTCACCACCAGCAAAATACAATGAGCAGTTCTTC. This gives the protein CASSPPAKYNEQFF.